This T cell receptor beta chain was obtained from a study of T cells in Graves' hyperthyroidism and ophthalmopathy (dated by TCRdb to the late 2010s). With respect to the entire study: Peripheral blood was collected at initial diagnosis, before any treatment. To identify TCR V-J signatures that set the groups apart, the researchers used a discovery cohort of more than 95 patients, made up of 40 to 45 with Graves' ophthalmopathy and 57 with stable Graves' hyperthyroidism. Prospective prediction of ophthalmopathy was tested in an independent validation cohort of about 19 hyperthyroidism patients and 17 patients who later progressed to ophthalmopathy. For training and testing, the 100 patients in the discovery cohort were randomly divided in a 7:3 ratio. Thyroid tissue and blood T-cell repertoires from six Graves' hyperthyroidism patients were also compared in the study. Once sampling was done, hyperthyroidism patients were given methimazole at a starting dose of 30 mg daily, whereas ophthalmopathy patients were given high-dose intravenous methylprednisolone. The paper describes TCR Vbeta CDR3 sequencing of around 140 peripheral blood samples, made up of some 40 ophthalmopathy patients, some 76 hyperthyroidism patients and approximately 17 progressor patients.

This clonotype came up many times. This clone's antigen is unknown. No clone much larger than this one lies a single base away; base qualities are absent. Via the germline V gene, CDR1 is MNHEY and CDR2 SVGEGT. From the cysteine through the phenylalanine, the CDR3 covers 13 amino acids. CDR3 DNA is the only sequence kept; it has 39 bases, read in frame from the first base. V is pared back by 0 bases and J by 5 bases, with 4 bases lying between the germline termini. The TCR beta CDR3 regions were amplified from RNA transcripts. The first round of RT-PCR for the TCR CDR3 was performed with the HTBI primer set and the Qiagen OneStep RT-PCR kit. The libraries were constructed in a second round of multiplex PCR and then size-selected and purified. The libraries were sequenced on an Illumina HiSeq2000 using paired-end 100 bp reads. Per the source publication's procedure: SOAPnuke was used to process the raw data, with reads discarded if the reads contained adapters or uncalled bases, had a mean Phred below 15, or lacked an exact constant-primer or identifier match. High-quality paired reads were merged using COPE v1.2.5, and each unique nucleotide sequence was defined as a clonotype. MiTCR v1.1 was used to align the clonotypes against IMGT TRBV, TRBD and TRBJ reference segments. The analysis was restricted to V-J combinations with a frequency above 0.0001, which together covered 99.2% of the repertoires. A TCS score was defined as the ratio between F50 (clonal expansion) and ExV (chaos), using BLOSUM62-based TCRdist between CDR3 peptides within each V-J. Welch's t-statistics and random forest reduced roughly 500 V-J features to 13, which were used in a naive Bayes classifier (R e1071). TCRdb trimmed public reads at Q25 via fastp, called clones via MiXCR and kept in-frame beta chains. Rows are unified per CDR3 protein, each entry keeping the most common DNA and genes. The V and J calls, along with clone size, are taken from TCRdb and not from the paper's own processing. In this sample the table shows about 210,000 distinct CDR3 sequences, roughly a sixth of which occur a single time. The ten most abundant clones make up approximately 50% of the sample.

Stable Graves' hyperthyroidism was defined as the absence of progression to ophthalmopathy over 18 months of follow-up. The hyperthyroidism patients were between 18 and 65 years old and newly diagnosed, with a disease duration of less than 2 months. Patients with uncontrolled infections, other autoimmune diseases, pregnancy or lactation were excluded. Diagnoses were established on the basis of clinical symptoms, serum thyroxine and TRAb, thyroid ultrasound, and orbital computed tomography. PBMCs were separated from roughly 10 ml of fresh peripheral blood using Ficoll-Paque density gradient centrifugation. Trizol reagent was used to extract total RNA, and RNA quality was then checked on an Agilent 2100 Bioanalyzer. Overall results and qualifications from the work: Most expanded thyroid clonotypes (frequency above 0.001) were also detected in blood, suggesting blood repertoires may reflect thyroid immune responses. In validation, the model predicted progression to ophthalmopathy a median of 6.5 months before onset, with about 71% sensitivity and roughly 79% specificity. Ophthalmopathy was separated from stable hyperthyroidism by a 13 V-J signature model, with just over 85% sensitivity and just over 81% specificity obtained in cross-validation and 80%/75% obtained in testing. Sample size was not statistically predetermined, and blinding of investigators to group allocation was not performed.

The receptor comes from a man aged 50-60 years with Graves' hyperthyroidism. Sequenced: blood. The chain is encoded by TRBV6-2 or TRBV6-3 joined to TRBJ2-2, with an unclear D gene assignment. The DNA reads as follows: TGTGCCAGCAGTTACTCGGGGACCGGGGAGCTGTTTTTT. Its protein product is CASSYSGTGELFF.